These T cell receptor beta chains were read from a single sample in a study of blood T cell repertoires in COVID-19. Produced via immunoSEQ multiplex PCR; TCRdb's table is partial and in-frame only. The table shows roughly 400,000 clones, with 90% to 95% occurring only once. The sequenced sample was PBMCs or T cells enriched from blood (not recorded which). Every receptor here comes from a woman aged 40-49 years who had been exposed to COVID-19. Both conserved end residues are part of each CDR3. A D gene is named only where the DNA matches it firmly. Only some rows state a clone size, as once, few, many or a class for expanded clones.

abundance	d_gene	j_gene	v_gene	CDR3aa	CDR3nt
.	.	TRBJ1-1	TRBV9	CASSAPTSVNTEAFF	TGTGCCAGCAGCGCCCCCACCTCGGTTAACACTGAAGCTTTCTTT
.	TRBD2	TRBJ2-1	TRBV10-1	CASSKTSGIQGWDEQFF	TGCGCCAGCAGTAAGACTAGCGGGATACAGGGCTGGGATGAGCAGTTCTTC
.	TRBD1	TRBJ1-5	TRBV2	CASTLPGQSPLSNQPQHF	TGTGCCAGCACCCTCCCGGGACAGAGTCCCCTTAGCAATCAGCCCCAGCATTTT
.	.	TRBJ1-3	TRBV7-6	CASSLGRSSGNTIYF	TGTGCCAGCAGCCTAGGGAGGAGCTCTGGAAACACCATATATTTT
.	.	TRBJ2-2	TRBV19	CASSFPTTHTGELFF	TGTGCCAGTAGTTTCCCAACTACTCACACCGGGGAGCTGTTTTTT
.	.	TRBJ2-7	TRBV7-6	CASSSLAPEQYF	TGTGCCAGCAGTTCCCTAGCGCCCGAGCAGTACTTC
.	TRBD2	TRBJ2-1	TRBV24-1	CATSEGTSINNEQFF	TGTGCCACCAGTGAGGGGACTAGCATTAACAATGAGCAGTTCTTC
.	.	TRBJ1-3	TRBV7-8	CASSPRRTETGNTIYF	TGTGCCAGCAGCCCACGGCGGACAGAGACTGGAAACACCATATATTTT
.	.	TRBJ1-6	TRBV5-1	CASSLDAGNSPLHF	TGCGCCAGCAGCTTGGATGCCGGTAATTCACCCCTCCACTTT
.	.	TRBJ1-2	TRBV5-1	CASSLGGNYGYTF	TGCGCCAGCAGCTTGGGAGGGAACTATGGCTACACCTTC
once	.	TRBJ1-3	TRBV9	CASSADSTRRGNTIYF	TGTGCCAGCAGCGCGGACTCAACCCGCAGGGGAAACACCATATATTTT
.	.	TRBJ1-5	TRBV6-2/TRBV6-3	CASSYGQQPQHF	TGTGCCAGCAGTTACGGGCAACAGCCCCAGCATTTT
.	TRBD1	TRBJ2-1	TRBV27	CASSFPPSGTGRYNEQFF	TGTGCCAGCAGTTTCCCCCCTTCCGGGACAGGCCGTTACAATGAGCAGTTCTTC
.	TRBD2	TRBJ2-3	TRBV7-2	CASIAGLAGPYTQYF	TGTGCCAGCATCGCGGGACTAGCGGGCCCGTATACGCAGTATTTT
.	TRBD1	TRBJ1-1	TRBV19	CASSIPTTGKTEAFF	TGTGCCAGTAGTATACCGACGACAGGGAAGACTGAAGCTTTCTTT
.	TRBD2	TRBJ2-1	TRBV7-3	CASSFGLAGGGEQFF	TGTGCCAGCAGCTTTGGACTAGCGGGGGGAGGTGAGCAGTTCTTC
few	TRBD2	TRBJ2-1	TRBV7-2	CASSLLAGLGYNEQFF	TGTGCCAGCAGCTTACTAGCGGGATTAGGCTACAATGAGCAGTTCTTC
.	TRBD1	TRBJ2-5	TRBV7-2	CASSPRRDRVQETQYF	TGTGCCAGCAGCCCTCGGCGGGACAGGGTCCAAGAGACCCAGTACTTC
.	.	TRBJ2-3	TRBV19	CASSTAGPSTDTQYF	TGTGCCAGTAGTACCGCGGGCCCTAGCACAGATACGCAGTATTTT
.	TRBD1	TRBJ1-2	TRBV9	CASSATGQGANYGYTF	TGTGCCAGCAGCGCGACAGGGCAGGGAGCTAACTATGGCTACACCTTC
once	.	TRBJ1-2	TRBV7-3	CASSLAPGYGYTF	TGTGCCAGCAGCTTGGCCCCGGGCTATGGCTACACCTTC
few	TRBD1	TRBJ1-1	TRBV6-2/TRBV6-3	CASSSGQVNTEAFF	TGTGCCAGCAGCTCCGGACAGGTGAACACTGAAGCTTTCTTT
.	TRBD2	TRBJ2-3	TRBV10-3	CAHLGTSGRAADTQYF	TGTGCCCACCTGGGGACTAGCGGGAGGGCCGCAGATACGCAGTATTTT
.	.	TRBJ1-5	TRBV6-5	CAGNEANQPQHF	TGTGCCGGCAACGAGGCCAATCAGCCCCAGCATTTT
.	TRBD2	TRBJ2-1	TRBV19	CASSILAGYNEQFF	TGTGCCAGTAGTATCCTAGCGGGCTACAATGAGCAGTTCTTC
once	TRBD1	TRBJ1-2	TRBV7-3	CASSLGTGDLYGYTF	TGTGCCAGCAGCTTGGGGACAGGGGATTTGTATGGCTACACCTTC
.	TRBD2	TRBJ2-3	TRBV5-1	CASSFRGGGAEDTQYF	TGCGCCAGCAGCTTTCGTGGCGGGGGGGCTGAAGATACGCAGTATTTT
.	.	TRBJ1-2	TRBV10-1	CASRRQTVYGYTF	TGCGCCAGCAGGCGACAGACCGTTTATGGCTACACCTTC
.	TRBD1	TRBJ1-4	TRBV6-5	CASSYRDRGYEKLFF	TGTGCCAGCAGTTACAGGGACAGGGGGTATGAAAAACTGTTTTTT
.	.	TRBJ2-3	TRBV24-1	CATSDPGGGYTQYF	TGTGCCACCAGTGATCCCGGTGGGGGGTATACGCAGTATTTT
.	TRBD1	TRBJ1-5	TRBV5-1	CASLFTGGGSNQPQHF	TGCGCCAGCCTCTTCACAGGGGGAGGGAGCAATCAGCCCCAGCATTTT
once	TRBD1	TRBJ2-1	TRBV7-2	CASSFPKGGSANNEQFF	TGTGCCAGCAGCTTTCCCAAAGGGGGCTCGGCCAACAATGAGCAGTTCTTC
.	TRBD1	TRBJ1-6	TRBV9	CASSARTGGSNSPLHF	TGTGCCAGCAGCGCCCGGACAGGGGGTAGTAATTCACCCCTCCACTTT
once	.	TRBJ2-2	TRBV27	CASSTRQVGTGELFF	TGTGCCAGCAGTACCAGACAGGTGGGAACCGGGGAGCTGTTTTTT
.	.	TRBJ2-2	TRBV11-1	CASTKTDTGELFF	TGTGCCAGCACAAAGACAGACACCGGGGAGCTGTTTTTT
once	.	TRBJ1-5	TRBV4-2	CASSQFQGSQPQHF	TGTGCCAGCAGCCAATTCCAGGGGTCTCAGCCCCAGCATTTT
.	.	TRBJ2-7	TRBV7-9	CASSFLQGGAEQYF	TGTGCCAGCAGCTTCCTCCAAGGGGGAGCCGAGCAGTACTTC
.	TRBD1	TRBJ2-1	TRBV2	CASSQPRTGLNNEQFF	TGTGCCAGCAGTCAACCCCGGACAGGGTTAAACAATGAGCAGTTCTTC
.	TRBD2	TRBJ2-5	TRBV27	CASSLSGLAGETQYF	TGTGCCAGCAGTTTATCCGGACTAGCGGGGGAGACCCAGTACTTC
.	TRBD1	TRBJ1-2	TRBV3-1/TRBV3-2	CASSRPNGTEANYGYTF	TGTGCCAGCAGCCGCCCAAACGGGACAGAGGCTAACTATGGCTACACCTTC
.	TRBD1	TRBJ2-7	TRBV25-1	CASFGGTGSYEQYF	TGTGCCAGCTTCGGAGGGACAGGCTCCTACGAGCAGTACTTC
.	TRBD1	TRBJ1-1	TRBV7-2	CASSLGGQGNTEAFF	TGTGCCAGCAGCTTAGGAGGACAGGGGAACACTGAAGCTTTCTTT